The 8 T cell receptor beta chains below were found in one sample sequenced in a study of CD8 T cells in Susac syndrome. With random hexamers, reverse transcription was performed on roughly 0.5 to 1 ug of RNA. One entry per CDR3 protein, called by TCRdb with MiXCR from the immunoSEQ multiplex PCR reads. Of approximately 300,000 distinct CDR3 sequences detected, roughly 85% appear once; the ten largest clones hold roughly 0.21%. Source material: CD8+ T cells from PBMCs. The receptors were sampled from a human donor with multiple sclerosis.

This rearrangement joins TRBV30 to TRBJ2-2, with 10 positions matching TRBD1. CDR1 and CDR2 (germline): GTSNPN, SVGIG (reference sequence). The ends lost 3 bases at V and 8 bases at J; junction bases unmatched: 3. The CDR3 sequence is 13 residues long. CDR3 in DNA: TGTGCCTGGAGGACAGGGGGCACGGGGGAGCTGTTTTTT. Encoded protein: CAWRTGGTGELFF.

This clonotype was recorded once. The genes are TRBV25-1 and TRBJ1-2; D not resolved. Trimming took 7 bases from V and 3 from J, leaving 9 bases between them. This CDR3 region has 12 residues. The germline gives CDR1 MGHDK, CDR2 SYGVNS. The CDR3 DNA follows: TGTGCCAGCACACACGGCGACTATGGCTACACCTTC. This gives the protein CASTHGDYGYTF.

The rearrangement links TRBV6-5 to TRBJ1-1; D is possibly TRBD1 (5 bases). CDR3 size: 14 residues. Germline CDR1 MNHEY, CDR2 SVGAGI. Trimming took 2 bases from V and 0 from J, leaving 7 bases between them. CDR3 in DNA: TGTGCCAGCAGTTACCCGGGACTGAACACTGAAGCTTTCTTT. Its protein is CASSYPGLNTEAFF.

This chain links TRBV10-2 with TRBJ2-1, with 12 bases fitting TRBD2. With 6 bases clipped from V and 5 bases from J, the junction kept 2 bases outside the gene matches. CDR3 length: 14 amino acids. Germline CDR1 WSHSY, CDR2 SAAADI. The CDR3, as DNA: TGCGCCAGCAGGACTAGCGGGAGAGACAATGAGCAGTTCTTC. It is translated as CASRTSGRDNEQFF.

This clonotype was observed a few times. This chain joins TRBV11-2 and TRBJ2-5; D is ambiguous. This CDR3 comprises 14 residues. The germline gives CDR1 SGHAT, CDR2 FQNNGV. Trimming left V 5 bases short and J 4 bases short, with 14 bases between. The CDR3 region has the DNA TGTGCCAGCAGCCCCTCTGGGTCGCCAGAGACCCAGTACTTC. The encoded protein is CASSPSGSPETQYF.

This clonotype was observed a single time. This chain uses TRBV28 with TRBJ2-1, with TRBD2 matching over 14 bases. CDR3 length: 19 amino acids. V was pared by 5 bases and J by 7 bases, with 16 bases of the junction left unmatched. The germline V gene encodes CDR1 MDHEN and CDR2 SYDVKM. The CDR3 region has the DNA TGTGCCAGCAGTCCCACCGGGACTAGCGGGAGTATCTACTGGAATGAGCAGTTCTTC. Translating gives CASSPTGTSGSIYWNEQFF.

The chain recombines TRBV20-1 with TRBJ2-7; weak D call: TRBD2 (6 bases). Germline V CDR1 and CDR2: DFQATT, SNEGSKA (reference sequence). The V end lost 6 bases, the J end lost 2 bases, and 14 bases lay between the germline ends. This CDR3 contains 13 residues. Here the CDR3 reads CSAPGLSTYEQYF. In DNA form, the CDR3 reads TGCAGTGCGCCGGGACTGAGTACCTACGAGCAGTACTTC.

The J gene is TRBJ2-1, the V gene TRBV6-1, with 14 bases fitting TRBD2. From germline, CDR1 is MNHNS and CDR2 SASEGT. With V trimmed by 1 base and J by 3 bases, 2 bases remained unmatched. This CDR3 comprises 17 residues. CDR3 DNA sequence: TGTGCCAGCAGTGAAGTAGGACTAGCGGGAGGCTACAATGAGCAGTTCTTC. Translated, it gives CASSEVGLAGGYNEQFF.